Sequencing of this T cell receptor (beta chain) was carried out in a study of T cell changes during pregnancy in multiple sclerosis (dated by TCRdb to the late 2010s). For the study in its entirety: Changes in the T cell repertoire over the course of pregnancy were examined in this study in women with multiple sclerosis.

Preparation of the library involved the immunoSEQ multiplex PCR assay. What TCRdb holds here is the immuneACCESS table cut down to in-frame rearrangements. Part of the clones is not present; checked against another copy, under half of the missing clones reflect an unresolved V gene, and the others are unexplained. Within this sample are some 93,000 clones, with 91% of them counted one time only. Together, the top ten hold around 1.7% of the sample. Note on this clone: The antigen it recognizes is unknown. No much larger clonotype is one base removed from it; base qualities were not supplied.

The CDR3 runs 16 residues from the cysteine to the phenylalanine. The only DNA kept is the CDR3, 48 bases in frame from the first base. V ends up 3 bases short and J 8 bases short, with an unmatched junction base count of 13. From a lookup of the germline V gene (reference sequence), CDR1 and CDR2 are LNHDA and SQIVND. Here the sequenced sample was peripheral blood, taken after pregnancy. The TCR comes from a female donor in good health, enrolled as a control in a pregnancy study. Recombination linked TRBV19 to TRBJ2-1, with 7 junctional bases fitting TRBD2. The CDR3 reads CASSIFARGTVYEQFF. The DNA reads as follows: TGTGCCAGTAGTATTTTCGCGCGGGGGACCGTTTATGAGCAGTTCTTC.